This TCR beta chain was profiled in a study of breast tumors, draining lymph nodes, adjacent tissues. Whole-study results and caveats: Tumor TCR diversity was below lymph nodes but above nontumor tissue. Luminal-like breast cancer showed significantly higher tumor–nontumor repertoire similarity than basal-like. The data were judged consistent with most tumor T cells coming from lymph node and expanding in tumor. Tumor T cell lymph node origin was a supported hypothesis, not proven.

This clonotype appeared many times. The antigen remains undetermined. TCRdb fed the multiplex PCR reads into MiXCR, producing one record per CDR3 protein. The sample has 90,000 to 120,000 distinct CDR3 sequences; about 20% are singletons. Axillary draining lymph nodes of breast cancer patients supplied the node samples. Per the germline V gene, CDR1 is SEHNR and CDR2 is FQNEAQ (reference sequence). The CDR3 loop spans 17 amino acids. Trimming took off 6 bases at V and 0 bases at J, with 18 bases between the two ends. Sequences were obtained from axillary lymph node tissue. The chain links TRBV7-9 to TRBJ2-1, with D perhaps matching TRBD2 (7 bases). This clonotype was sampled from a female donor with breast cancer. Some clones in this sample may be carry-over from other donors' samples. The CDR3 sequence is CASSRRGALSSYNEQFF. The DNA of the CDR3 is TGTGCCAGCAGTCGACGGGGGGCGCTAAGCTCCTACAATGAGCAGTTCTTC. Together with reference TRBV7-9 and TRBJ2-1, the CDR3 gives the full variable domain: DTGVSQNPRHKITKRGQNVTFRCDPISEHNRLYWYRQTLGQGPEFLTYFQNEAQLEKSRLLSDRFSAERPKGSFSTLEIQRTEQGDSAMYLCASSRRGALSSYNEQFFGPGTRLTVL.